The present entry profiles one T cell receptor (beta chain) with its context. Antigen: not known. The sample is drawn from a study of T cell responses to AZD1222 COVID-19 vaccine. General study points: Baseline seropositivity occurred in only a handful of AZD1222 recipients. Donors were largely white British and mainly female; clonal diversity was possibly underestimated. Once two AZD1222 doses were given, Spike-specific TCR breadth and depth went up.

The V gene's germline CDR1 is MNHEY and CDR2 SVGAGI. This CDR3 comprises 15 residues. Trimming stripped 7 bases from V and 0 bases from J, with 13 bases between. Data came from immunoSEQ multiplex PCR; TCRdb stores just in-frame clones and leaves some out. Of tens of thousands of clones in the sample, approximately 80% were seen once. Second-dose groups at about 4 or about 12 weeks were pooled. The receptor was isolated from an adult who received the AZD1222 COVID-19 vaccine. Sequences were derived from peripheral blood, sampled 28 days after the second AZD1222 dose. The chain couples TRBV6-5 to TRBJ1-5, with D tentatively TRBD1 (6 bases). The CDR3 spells CASKLGQYSNQPQHF. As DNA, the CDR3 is TGTGCCAGCAAGCTAGGACAGTATAGCAATCAGCCCCAGCATTTT.